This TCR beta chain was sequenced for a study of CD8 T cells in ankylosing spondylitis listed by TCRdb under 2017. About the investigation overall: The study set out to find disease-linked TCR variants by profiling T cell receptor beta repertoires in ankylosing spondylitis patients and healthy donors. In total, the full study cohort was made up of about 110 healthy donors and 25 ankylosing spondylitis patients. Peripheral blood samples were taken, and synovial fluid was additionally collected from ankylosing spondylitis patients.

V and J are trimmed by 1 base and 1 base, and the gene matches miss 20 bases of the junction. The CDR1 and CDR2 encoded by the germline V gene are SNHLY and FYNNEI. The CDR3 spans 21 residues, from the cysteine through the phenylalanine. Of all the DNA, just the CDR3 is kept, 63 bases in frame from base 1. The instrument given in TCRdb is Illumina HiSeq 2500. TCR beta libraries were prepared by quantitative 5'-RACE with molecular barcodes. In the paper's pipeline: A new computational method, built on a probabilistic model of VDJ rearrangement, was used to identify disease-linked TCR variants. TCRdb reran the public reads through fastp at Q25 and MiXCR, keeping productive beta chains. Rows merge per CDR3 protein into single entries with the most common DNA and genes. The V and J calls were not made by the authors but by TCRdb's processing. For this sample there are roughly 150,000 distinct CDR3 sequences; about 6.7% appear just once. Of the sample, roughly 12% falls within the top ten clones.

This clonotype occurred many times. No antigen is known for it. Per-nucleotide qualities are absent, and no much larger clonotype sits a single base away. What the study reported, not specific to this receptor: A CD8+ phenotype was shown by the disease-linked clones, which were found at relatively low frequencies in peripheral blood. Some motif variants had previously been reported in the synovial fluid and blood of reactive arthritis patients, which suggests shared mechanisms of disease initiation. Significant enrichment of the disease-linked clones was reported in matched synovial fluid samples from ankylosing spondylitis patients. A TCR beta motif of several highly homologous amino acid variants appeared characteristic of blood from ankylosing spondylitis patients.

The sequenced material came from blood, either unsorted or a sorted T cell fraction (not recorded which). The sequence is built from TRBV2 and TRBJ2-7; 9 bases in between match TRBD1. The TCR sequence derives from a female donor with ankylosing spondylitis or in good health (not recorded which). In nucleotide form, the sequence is TGTGCCAGCAGTGAAGGCACCGCCCTCAACTCCGGGACAGGGCAATCCTACGAGCAGTACTTC. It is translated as CASSEGTALNSGTGQSYEQYF.